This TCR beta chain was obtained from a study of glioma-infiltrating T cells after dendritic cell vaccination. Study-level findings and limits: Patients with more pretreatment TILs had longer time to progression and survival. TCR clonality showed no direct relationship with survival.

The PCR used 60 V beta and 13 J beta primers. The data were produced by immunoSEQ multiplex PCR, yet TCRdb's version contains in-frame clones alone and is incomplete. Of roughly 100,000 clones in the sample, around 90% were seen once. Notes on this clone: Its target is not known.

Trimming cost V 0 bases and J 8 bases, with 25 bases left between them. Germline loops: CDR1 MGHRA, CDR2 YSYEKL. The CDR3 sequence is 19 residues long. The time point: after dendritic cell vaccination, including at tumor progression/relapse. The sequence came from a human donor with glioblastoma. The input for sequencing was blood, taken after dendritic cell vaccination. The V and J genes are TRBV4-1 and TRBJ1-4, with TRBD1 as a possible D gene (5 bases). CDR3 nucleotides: TGCGCCAGCAGCCAAGAAAAGCACAGTAGATTAGGGGCAAGAGAAAAACTGTTTTTT. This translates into CASSQEKHSRLGAREKLFF.